This T cell receptor beta chain originates from a study of spatial heterogeneity in lung cancer. Study findings and constraints: Resection saw ubiquitous expanded tumor TCRs appear in blood more than follow-up did.

Each TCR cDNA molecule carried a unique molecular identifier. TCRdb re-analysed the 5' RACE reads in MiXCR, keeping a single row per CDR3 protein. This sample has tens of thousands of distinct CDR3 sequences, with about 12% found just once. This clonotype was detected ten times or more. The antigen is undetermined. Germline CDR1 and CDR2: SQVTM and ANQGSEA. This CDR3 is 12 amino acids long. Trimming cost V 7 bases and J 8 bases, with 14 bases left between them. Described time point: sample taken at primary tumor resection. Around 70 TRACERx patients with early, untreated non-small cell lung cancer donated samples. Unsorted samples of tumor, nontumor lung or frozen PBMC had their whole RNA sequenced.

The sequence derives from a male donor with early-stage non-small cell lung cancer. The chain employs TRBV29-1 and TRBJ1-4, with D possibly being TRBD1 (6 bases). Sequences were derived from PBMCs, sampled at surgery. The CDR3 nucleotides read TGCAGCGGTTCGAGGCAGGGGGAAAAACTGTTTTTT. Protein product: CSGSRQGEKLFF. The full variable domain, rest sourced from reference TRBV29-1 and TRBJ1-4, is SAVISQKPSRDICQRGTSLTIQCQVDSQVTMMFWYRQQPGQSLTLIATANQGSEATYESGFVIDKFPISRPNLTFSTLTVSNMSPEDSSIYLCSGSRQGEKLFFGSGTQLSVL.